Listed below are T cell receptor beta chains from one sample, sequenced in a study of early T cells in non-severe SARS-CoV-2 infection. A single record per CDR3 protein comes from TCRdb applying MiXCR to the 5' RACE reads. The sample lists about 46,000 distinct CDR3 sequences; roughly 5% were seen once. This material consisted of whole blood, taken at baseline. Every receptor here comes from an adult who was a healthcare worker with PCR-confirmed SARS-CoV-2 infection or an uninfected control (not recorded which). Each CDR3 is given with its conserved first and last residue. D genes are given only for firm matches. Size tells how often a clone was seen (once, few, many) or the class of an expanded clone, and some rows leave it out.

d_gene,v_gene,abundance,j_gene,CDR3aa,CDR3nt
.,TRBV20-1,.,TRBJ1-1,CSAIYSPDTEAFF,TGCAGTGCTATATATTCCCCCGACACTGAAGCTTTCTTT
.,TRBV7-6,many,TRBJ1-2,CASSLDEGSYGYTF,TGTGCCAGCAGCTTAGATGAGGGTTCCTATGGCTACACCTTC
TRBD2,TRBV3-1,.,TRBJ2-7,CASSQAGTSGSYGQYF,TGTGCCAGCAGCCAGGCCGGGACTAGCGGCTCCTACGGACAGTACTTC
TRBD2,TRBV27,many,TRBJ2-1,CASRRILGLRNNEQFF,TGTGCCAGCAGGCGAATATTGGGACTACGAAACAATGAGCAGTTCTTC
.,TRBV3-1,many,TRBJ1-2,CASSQVGGVYGYTF,TGTGCCAGCAGCCAAGTCGGAGGGGTCTATGGCTACACCTTC
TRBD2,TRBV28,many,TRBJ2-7,CASRTSGYPAYEQYF,TGTGCCAGCCGGACTAGCGGGTATCCAGCCTACGAGCAGTACTTC
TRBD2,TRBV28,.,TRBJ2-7,CASSSSAGGEEQYF,TGTGCCAGCAGTAGTTCAGCGGGAGGCGAAGAGCAGTACTTC
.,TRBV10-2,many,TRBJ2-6,CASSEGATGANVLTF,TGCGCCAGCAGTGAGGGGGCGACTGGGGCCAACGTCCTGACTTTC
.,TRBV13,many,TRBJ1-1,CASSLVGGVMNTEAFF,TGTGCCAGCAGCTTAGTTGGAGGGGTAATGAACACTGAAGCTTTCTTT
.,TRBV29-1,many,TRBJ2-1,CSILRGDLRNNEQFF,TGCAGCATTCTTCGCGGGGACCTGAGGAACAATGAGCAGTTCTTC
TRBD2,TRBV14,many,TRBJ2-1,CASSHSGLARNEQFF,TGTGCCAGCAGCCACTCGGGACTAGCGAGGAATGAGCAGTTCTTC
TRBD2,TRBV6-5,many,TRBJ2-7,CASSSPRAGGTYEQYF,TGTGCCAGCAGTTCCCCTCGGGCGGGAGGAACCTACGAGCAGTACTTC
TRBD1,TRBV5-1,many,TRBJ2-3,CASSTAGQGNTDTQYF,TGCGCCAGCAGCACTGCGGGACAGGGAAACACAGATACGCAGTATTTT
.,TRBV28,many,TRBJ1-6,CASSLLRRGGSPLHF,TGTGCCAGCAGTTTATTACGTCGGGGGGGGTCACCCCTCCACTTT
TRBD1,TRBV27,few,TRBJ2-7,CASSSRDSPHEQYF,TGTGCCAGCAGTTCCCGGGACAGTCCCCACGAGCAGTACTTC
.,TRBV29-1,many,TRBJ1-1,CSVGVGGRNTEAFF,TGCAGCGTTGGGGTTGGGGGGCGCAATACTGAAGCTTTCTTT
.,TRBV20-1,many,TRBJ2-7,CSKRQSYEQYF,TGCAGTAAAAGACAGTCCTACGAGCAGTACTTC
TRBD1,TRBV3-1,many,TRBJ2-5,CASSLTPGQGGETQYF,TGTGCCAGCAGCCTTACACCGGGACAGGGAGGCGAGACCCAGTACTTC
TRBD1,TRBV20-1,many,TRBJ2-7,CSARDPVGGWGQYF,TGCAGTGCTAGAGATCCTGTAGGGGGCTGGGGGCAGTACTTC
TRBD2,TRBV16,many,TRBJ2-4,CASSSRRGSGSAKNIQYF,TGTGCCAGCAGCAGTAGGAGAGGTAGCGGGAGTGCCAAAAACATTCAGTACTTC
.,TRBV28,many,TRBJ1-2,CASSQDGYTF,TGTGCCAGCAGCCAAGATGGCTACACCTTC
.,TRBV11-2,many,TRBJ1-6,CASSSRTDSPLHF,TGTGCCAGCAGCTCCCGGACGGATTCACCCCTCCACTTT
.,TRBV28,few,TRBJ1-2,CASRAFPTENYGYTF,TGTGCCAGCAGGGCTTTCCCGACGGAAAACTATGGCTACACCTTC
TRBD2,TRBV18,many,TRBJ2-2,CASSPPAGGPSGELFF,TGTGCCAGCTCACCACCGGCGGGAGGGCCGTCCGGGGAGCTGTTTTTT
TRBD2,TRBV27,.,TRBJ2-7,CASSLFGTSHTPYEQYF,TGTGCCAGCAGTTTATTTGGGACTAGCCATACACCCTACGAGCAGTACTTC
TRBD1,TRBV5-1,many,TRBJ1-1,CASSLGSTGGTEAFF,TGCGCCAGCAGCCTGGGGTCAACAGGGGGCACTGAAGCTTTCTTT
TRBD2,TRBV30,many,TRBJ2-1,CAWSDLAGAYNEQFF,TGTGCCTGGAGTGACCTAGCGGGAGCCTACAATGAGCAGTTCTTC
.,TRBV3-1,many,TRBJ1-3,CASSPARVGGNTIYF,TGTGCCAGCAGCCCCGCCAGGGTAGGAGGAAACACCATATATTTT
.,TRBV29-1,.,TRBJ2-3,CSVSGLPDTQYF,TGCAGCGTTTCAGGACTTCCAGATACGCAGTATTTT
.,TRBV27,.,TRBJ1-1,CASSLGLRGDTEAFF,TGTGCCAGCAGTTTAGGGCTCCGGGGCGACACTGAAGCTTTCTTT
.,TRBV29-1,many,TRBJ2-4,CSVLTPGPSLAKNIQYF,TGCAGCGTGTTGACCCCGGGCCCTAGTCTAGCCAAAAACATTCAGTACTTC
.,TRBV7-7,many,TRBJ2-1,CASSFGLRSSYNEQFF,TGTGCCAGCAGCTTTGGGCTAAGGAGCTCCTACAATGAGCAGTTCTTC
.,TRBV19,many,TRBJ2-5,CARHRTGPGLEETQYF,TGTGCCAGACATCGGACAGGTCCGGGACTGGAAGAGACCCAGTACTTC
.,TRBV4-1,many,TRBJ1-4,CASSQGVANKNEKLFF,TGCGCCAGCAGCCAAGGAGTGGCGAACAAAAATGAAAAACTGTTTTTT
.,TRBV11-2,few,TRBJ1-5,CASSLTGFQPQHF,TGTGCCAGCAGCTTAACAGGTTTTCAGCCCCAGCATTTT
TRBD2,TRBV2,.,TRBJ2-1,CASALSGLAGGNEQFF,TGTGCCAGCGCTCTTTCGGGACTAGCGGGAGGGAATGAGCAGTTCTTC
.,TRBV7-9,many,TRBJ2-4,CASSFSVGVSKNIQYF,TGTGCCAGCAGCTTCAGCGTGGGGGTCTCCAAAAACATTCAGTACTTC
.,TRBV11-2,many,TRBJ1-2,CASSAGLGWVYGYTF,TGTGCCAGCAGCGCCGGGTTGGGATGGGTTTATGGCTACACCTTC
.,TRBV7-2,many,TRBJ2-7,CASSFRYSPYEQYF,TGTGCCAGCAGCTTCCGGTATTCACCCTACGAGCAGTACTTC
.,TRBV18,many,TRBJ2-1,CASSEKEVDEQFF,TGTGCCAGCTCAGAGAAAGAGGTCGATGAGCAGTTCTTC
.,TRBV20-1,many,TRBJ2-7,CSALRADSGEQYF,TGCAGTGCCCTCCGGGCAGATTCCGGGGAGCAGTACTTC
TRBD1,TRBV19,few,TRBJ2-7,CARVSLGGPVCEQYF,TGTGCCAGAGTCTCTCTAGGGGGCCCGGTTTGCGAGCAGTACTTC
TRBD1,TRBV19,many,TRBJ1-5,CASTKDRVEQPQHF,TGTGCCAGTACCAAGGACAGGGTGGAACAGCCCCAGCATTTT
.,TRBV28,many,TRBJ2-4,CASTRSGGENIQYF,TGTGCCAGCACCCGGTCCGGAGGGGAAAACATTCAGTACTTC
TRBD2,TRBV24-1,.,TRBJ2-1,CATSARKAGGHNEQFF,TGTGCCACCAGCGCTAGGAAAGCGGGAGGCCACAATGAGCAGTTCTTC
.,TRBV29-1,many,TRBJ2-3,CSVEDLYRGTDTQYF,TGCAGCGTTGAAGATCTTTACAGGGGCACAGATACGCAGTATTTT
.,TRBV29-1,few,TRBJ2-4,CSARQDIQYF,TGCAGCGCTAGACAGGACATTCAGTACTTC
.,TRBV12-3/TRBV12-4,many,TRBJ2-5,CASSRTETQYF,TGTGCCAGCAGCCGAACAGAAACCCAGTACTTC
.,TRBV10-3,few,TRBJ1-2,CAIAGQANYGYTF,TGTGCCATCGCCGGACAAGCTAACTATGGCTACACCTTC
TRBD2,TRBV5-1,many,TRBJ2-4,CASSLGTSGNIQYF,TGCGCCAGCAGCCTAGGGACTAGCGGGAACATTCAGTACTTC
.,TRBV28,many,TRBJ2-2,CASSFKVGELFF,TGTGCCAGCAGTTTTAAGGTCGGGGAGCTGTTTTTT
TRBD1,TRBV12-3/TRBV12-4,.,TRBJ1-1,CASSPTGVRTEAFF,TGTGCCAGCAGTCCAACAGGGGTCCGGACTGAAGCTTTCTTT
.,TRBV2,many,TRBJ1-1,CASRDSNTEAFF,TGTGCCAGCAGAGACAGCAACACTGAAGCTTTCTTT
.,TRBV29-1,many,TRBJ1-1,CSVLSFPNTEAFF,TGCAGCGTTCTCTCCTTTCCGAACACTGAAGCTTTCTTT
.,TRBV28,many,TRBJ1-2,CASSWRGREGRLPYGYTF,TGTGCCAGCAGTTGGCGGGGGAGGGAAGGACGGTTACCCTATGGCTACACCTTC